One T cell receptor (beta chain) is described in this entry. What it binds is unknown. The table came from immunoSEQ multiplex PCR; TCRdb's copy has only in-frame clones and leaves some out. There are approximately 1,000,000 clones in the sample; 60% to 85% occur only once, and 0.89% lies in the top ten. This entry comes from a study of shared clonotypes between healthy human individuals. The CDR3 has 13 residues. From germline, CDR1 is SGHRS and CDR2 YFSETQ. V was trimmed by 5 bases and J by 3 bases, leaving 11 bases between them. General observations from the study: In contrast to clonotypes shared by all four donors, non-shared clonotypes had lower generation probabilities. Though the depth was large, rarefaction showed that sorted-subset sequencing was incomplete.

This receptor was obtained from a young man in good health. Some clones in this sample may be carry-over from other donors' samples. V usage is TRBV5-1 and J usage is TRBJ1-2; the D gene is possibly TRBD1 (5 bases). Specimen: memory CD4+ T cells from PBMCs. Subset described: CD45RA-negative fraction. The CDR3 protein is CASRKSRDYGYTF. DNA of the CDR3: TGCGCCAGCAGAAAATCCAGGGACTATGGCTACACCTTC.